The 15 T cell receptor beta chains presented below share a single source sample, sequenced in a study of OX40 agonist ivuxolimab in advanced cancers. Here immunoSEQ multiplex PCR was the method, and the copy in TCRdb shows in-frame clones only, minus some. This sample has about 30,000 clones, with roughly 83% found just once. The sequences come from CD4+ or CD8+ T cells sorted from blood, collected in a trial of the OX40 agonist ivuxolimab. The receptor source for this set is an adult with an advanced solid tumor such as melanoma, head and neck, liver or kidney cancer.

This clone was counted between two and nine times. V and J are TRBV18 and TRBJ1-6; TRBD1 agrees at 7 bases. Looked up from germline, CDR1 is KGHSH and CDR2 is LQKENI. V shed 6 bases, J shed 7 bases, and the junction held 6 bases outside the gene matches. This CDR3 has 14 amino acids. CDR3 sequence reads: CASSPGQQNSPLHF. The DNA for the CDR3 is TGTGCCAGCTCTCCGGGACAGCAGAATTCACCCCTCCACTTT.

The chain carries TRBV30 and TRBJ1-4; 7 nucleotides agree with TRBD1. Germline CDR1 and CDR2: GTSNPN and SVGIG (reference sequence). V was clipped by 7 bases and J by 6 bases; unmatched bases: 5. The CDR3 totals 12 residues. CDR3 protein: CALQGIDEKLFF. The CDR3 DNA is TGTGCCTTACAGGGGATCGATGAAAAACTGTTTTTT.

Only one count was recorded for this clone. The rearrangement joins TRBV14 to TRBJ1-1; TRBD1 matches at 8 bases. CDR1 is SGHDN and CDR2 is FVKESK in the germline V gene. This CDR3 contains 14 residues. V lost 2 bases and J lost 7; bases outside the gene matches: 6. The CDR3 protein is CASSQSDRAHEAFF. The CDR3 nucleotides read TGTGCCAGCAGCCAATCGGACAGGGCCCATGAAGCTTTCTTT.

This clone showed up just a few times. The CDR3 loop reads CASSERVSSYNEQFF. In nucleotides, the CDR3 is TGTGCCAGCAGCGAGCGGGTGAGCTCCTACAATGAGCAGTTCTTC. This rearrangement joins TRBV9 to TRBJ2-1, with D possibly TRBD2 on 6 matching bases. The CDR3 loop spans 15 amino acids. Germline V CDR1 and CDR2: SGDLS, YYNGEE. The V end was cut by 3 bases, the J end by 0 bases, with 10 bases between.

This clone was detected only once. V and J are TRBV11-1 and TRBJ2-5; 7 bases are shared with TRBD2. Germline-derived CDR1 and CDR2 are SGHAT and FQDESV (reference sequence). The CDR3 runs to 14 residues. Trimming at V came to 0 bases and at J to 5 bases, leaving 3 bases not matched to a gene. The CDR3 nucleotides are TGTGCCAGCAGCTTAGCGGGGGGGATGGAGACCCAGTACTTC. This gives the protein CASSLAGGMETQYF.

V usage is TRBV6-5 and J usage is TRBJ1-5; no firm D call. The germline V gene encodes CDR1 MNHEY and CDR2 SVGAGI. The CDR3 consists of 13 residues. The V end was cut by 6 bases, the J end by 5 bases, with 11 bases between. CDR3 DNA sequence: TGTGCCAGCAGCCCCTCAATCTATCAGCCCCAGCATTTT. This sequence encodes CASSPSIYQPQHF.

V and J are TRBV29-1 and TRBJ2-2; 8 nucleotides agree with TRBD2. V shed 4 bases and J 2 bases; nucleotides not matched to a gene: 9. The CDR3 loop spans 16 amino acids. CDR1 is SQVTM, CDR2 ANQGSEA, per germline. The CDR3 coding sequence is TGCAGCGTTGTGTGGCTAGCGGGCGCCAACACCGGGGAGCTGTTTTTT. Protein: CSVVWLAGANTGELFF.

This clone was seen once. V usage is TRBV7-8 and J usage is TRBJ1-2, with 7 bases aligning to TRBD1. This CDR3 comprises 15 residues. CDR1 and CDR2 from the germline V gene are SGHVS and FQNEAQ. V was pared by 1 base and J by 3 bases, with 5 bases of the junction left unmatched. DNA for the CDR3: TGTGCCAGCAGCTTAGATCCGACAGGGTACTATGGCTACACCTTC. It encodes CASSLDPTGYYGYTF.

The rearrangement uses TRBV30 and TRBJ1-1, with a tentative D call TRBD1 (5 bases). With 0 bases removed from V and 10 bases from J, the gap between germline ends came to 12 bases. The CDR3 has 12 amino acids. The germline gives CDR1 GTSNPN, CDR2 SVGIG (reference sequence). CDR3 in DNA: TGTGCCTGGAGTGTAACCCAGGGTAGAGCTTTCTTT. Protein: CAWSVTQGRAFF.

The chain is built from TRBV29-1 and TRBJ2-7, with D perhaps matching TRBD1 or TRBD2 (5 bases each). This CDR3 spans 15 amino acids. V lost 3 bases and J 4 bases, leaving 19 bases between the germline ends. Germline CDR1 is SQVTM and CDR2 is ANQGSEA. The CDR3 DNA is TGCAGCGTTGAGTCCCGGGACGGAGTTGGGTACGAGCAGTACTTC. Translated, it gives CSVESRDGVGYEQYF.

The genes are TRBV7-9 and TRBJ2-5; no firm D call. The J call may be wrong; the DNA end is better matched by TRBJ2-7. The V gene's germline CDR1 is SEHNR and CDR2 FQNEAQ (reference sequence). The CDR3 runs 12 residues. CDR3 nucleotide sequence: TGTGCCAGCAGCCCCGGCTACGCCGAGCAGTACTTC. Translation: CASSPGYAEQYF.

The V and J genes are TRBV7-9 and TRBJ1-6; no clear D. The CDR3 sequence is 12 residues long. Germline assignment: CDR1 SEHNR and CDR2 FQNEAQ (reference sequence). Between the trimmed V and J ends, which lost 5 bases and 8 bases, there was a span of 7 bases. The CDR3 region is CASSRRDSPLHF. The CDR3, as DNA: TGTGCCAGCAGCAGAAGGGATTCACCCCTCCACTTT.

This clone was detected once. The chain carries TRBV4-2 and TRBJ2-1, with 13 bases fitting TRBD2. The V and J ends lost 1 base and 9 bases, in that order; junction bases with no gene match: 3. Germline CDR1 is LGHNA and CDR2 is YNFKEQ. The CDR3 loop spans 15 amino acids. As DNA, the CDR3 is TGTGCCAGCAGCCAAGCAACTAGCGGGGGGGGTGAGCAGTTCTTC. Its translation is CASSQATSGGGEQFF.

For this clone: An end of the junction differs from the germline gene, which may be a read error. The genes are TRBV6-6 and TRBJ1-5; tentatively, D is TRBD1 (5 bases). In germline, CDR1 is MNHNY, CDR2 SVGAGI (reference sequence). This CDR3 has 16 amino acids. CDR3 nucleotides: TGTGCCAGCAGTTACTCAGCGGGGCAGGGCAACCAGCCCCAGCATTTT. It codes for CASSYSAGQGNQPQHF.

This clone was seen only a few times. The J gene is TRBJ2-7, the V gene TRBV11-2; no clear D. The germline CDR1 and CDR2 sequences are SGHAT and FQNNGV. V was pared by 4 bases and J by 4 bases, with 14 bases between. The CDR3 length is 14 residues. In DNA form, the CDR3 reads TGTGCCAGCAGCTCTCTCCGATCCCCGTACGAGCAGTACTTC. This translates into CASSSLRSPYEQYF.